A single sample gave rise to the 30 T cell receptor beta chains below, sequenced in a study of blood T cell repertoires in COVID-19. Libraries were prepared by immunoSEQ multiplex PCR; TCRdb keeps only in-frame clonotypes and omits some of them. The sample holds approximately 110,000 clones, roughly 80% seen once. Source material: peripheral blood. The receptors come from an elderly man with COVID-19, enrolled during active disease.

V gene TRBV19 combines with J gene TRBJ2-3; a possible D gene is TRBD2 (5 bases). V was clipped by 5 bases and J by 6 bases, with 12 bases between them. The germline V gene has CDR1 LNHDA and CDR2 SQIVND (reference sequence). The CDR3 has 13 residues. CDR3: CASSWRGMDTQYF. The CDR3 DNA is TGTGCCAGTAGTTGGAGAGGGATGGATACGCAGTATTTT.

This clone is a singleton in its sample. The chain carries TRBV10-3 and TRBJ2-1; tentatively, D is TRBD1 (8 bases). Germline CDR1 and CDR2: ENHRY and SYGVKD. The length of the CDR3 is 15 residues. V was cut by 8 bases and J by 2 bases, with 16 bases left in between. CDR3 in DNA: TGTGCCATCGCAACCACAGGGGGGGCCTACAATGAGCAGTTCTTC. It specifies CAIATTGGAYNEQFF.

CDR3 amino acids: CASSKWGTSGLQETQYF. The CDR3 DNA sequence: TGTGCCAGCAGCAAATGGGGGACTAGCGGGCTCCAAGAGACCCAGTACTTC. The V gene is TRBV21-1, the J gene TRBJ2-5; the tabulated D call, TRBD2, remains unverified against the DNA. TRBV21-1 is assigned pseudogene status. The CDR3 loop spans 17 amino acids.

This clone has just a few counts. J is TRBJ2-1 and V is TRBV29-1, with D possibly matching TRBD1 (5 bases). The CDR3 totals 14 residues. Germline loops: CDR1 SQVTM, CDR2 ANQGSEA. The ends were cut back, 3 bases at V and 2 bases at J, with 11 bases in the middle. The CDR3 region has the DNA TGCAGCGTTGAGACAGCATCAACCTACAATGAGCAGTTCTTC. It translates to CSVETASTYNEQFF.

This chain connects TRBV9 to TRBJ2-1, with 9 bases identical to TRBD2. This CDR3 has 17 residues. Germline lookup yields CDR1 SGDLS and CDR2 YYNGEE. V gave up 3 bases and J gave up 6 bases; unmatched junction bases: 13. CDR3 amino acids: CASSGPTVLAGANEQFF. As DNA, the CDR3 is TGTGCCAGCAGCGGACCCACGGTGTTAGCGGGAGCCAATGAGCAGTTCTTC.

The CDR3 here is CASSSNYEQYF. Written as DNA, the CDR3 is TGTGCCAGCAGCTCAAACTACGAGCAGTACTTC. This chain joins TRBV7-8 and TRBJ2-7; the D is unclear. The CDR3 length is 11 residues. CDR1 SGHVS and CDR2 FQNEAQ come from the germline V gene. Trimming pared 4 bases from V and 3 bases from J, leaving 4 bases between.

The chain couples TRBV6-2 or TRBV6-3 to TRBJ1-2; D may be TRBD1 (5 bases). V was shortened by 4 bases and J by 3 bases, with 9 bases between the two germline ends. CDR3 length: 13 amino acids. Germline lookup yields CDR1 MNHEY and CDR2 SVGEGT. CDR3 in amino acids: CASSLKGDYGYTF. The CDR3 bases are TGTGCCAGCAGTTTAAAAGGGGACTATGGCTACACCTTC.

The rearrangement uses TRBV19 and TRBJ1-2, with 7 bases that match TRBD1. The ends lost 6 bases at V and 8 bases at J; junction bases unmatched: 9. Germline V lookup: CDR1 LNHDA, CDR2 SQIVND (reference sequence). The CDR3 consists of 13 residues. Here the CDR3 reads CASRYRGREGYTF. The CDR3, as DNA: TGTGCCAGTAGGTACAGGGGACGGGAGGGCTACACCTTC.

This clone has just one count. The genes are TRBV14 and TRBJ2-1; no firm D call. V was clipped by 0 bases and J by 9 bases, with 15 bases between them. Germline V lookup: CDR1 SGHDN, CDR2 FVKESK. CDR3 size: 15 residues. The chain's CDR3 is CASSQDGSVATEQFF. The DNA for the CDR3 is TGTGCCAGCAGCCAAGATGGAAGCGTGGCCACTGAGCAGTTCTTC.

J is TRBJ2-5 and V is TRBV5-6; 7 nucleotides align to TRBD2. Germline loops: CDR1 SGHDT, CDR2 YYEEEE. The trim removed 1 base at V and 5 bases at J, leaving 2 bases unmatched. This CDR3 has 13 amino acids. CDR3 sequence (DNA): TGTGCCAGCAGCTTGAGCGGGACTGAGACCCAGTACTTC. Translating it yields CASSLSGTETQYF.

V and J are TRBV9 and TRBJ2-1, with 7 bases fitting TRBD2. CDR1 is SGDLS and CDR2 is YYNGEE in the germline V gene. The CDR3 is made up of 16 amino acids. V was pared by 6 bases and J by 7 bases, with 16 bases of the junction left unmatched. The chain's CDR3 is CASTSLARERINEQFF. CDR3 nucleotide sequence: TGTGCCAGCACCTCCCTCGCGCGGGAGAGAATTAATGAGCAGTTCTTC.

About this clone: The sample has other DNA sequences that encode this CDR3 too. The chain has TRBV5-1 and TRBJ1-2; 8 nucleotides match TRBD1. CDR3 length: 13 amino acids. The germline CDR1 and CDR2 sequences are SGHRS and YFSETQ. Unmatched junction bases numbered 4, after V lost 1 base and J lost 8 bases. CDR3 sequence reads: CASSLQGAEGYTF. The DNA of the CDR3 is TGCGCCAGCAGCTTGCAGGGGGCAGAAGGCTACACCTTC.

The chain is built from TRBV28 and TRBJ2-6; D might be TRBD2 (6 bases). The V end was cut by 3 bases, the J end by 3 bases, with 18 bases between. The CDR3 is 18 amino acids. Germline values: CDR1 MDHEN, CDR2 SYDVKM. The CDR3 nucleotides read TGTGCCAGCAGTTTCGTAGTCGATGGAGGGGTTGGGGCCAACGTCCTGACTTTC. Its translation: CASSFVVDGGVGANVLTF.

This rearrangement joins TRBV9 to TRBJ2-1, with 8 bases aligning to TRBD1. Germline-derived CDR1 and CDR2 are SGDLS and YYNGEE. The ends lost 1 base at V and 8 bases at J; junction bases unmatched: 11. There are 16 residues in the CDR3. The CDR3 sequence: CASSVRTGKGQDEQFF. The CDR3 coding sequence is TGTGCCAGCAGCGTAAGGACAGGGAAAGGTCAAGATGAGCAGTTCTTC.

The CDR3 spells CASSFGQGGVYGYTF. The CDR3 DNA follows: TGTGCCAGCAGCTTCGGACAGGGGGGAGTCTATGGCTACACCTTC. The gene calls are TRBV7-3 and TRBJ1-2, with 10 bases matching TRBD1. Germline V gives CDR1 SGHTA, CDR2 FQGTGA. Trimming removed 3 bases from V and 4 bases from J; junction bases left unmatched: 5. The CDR3 length is 15 residues.

The chain carries TRBV15 and TRBJ2-4; the match to TRBD1 covers 8 bases. This CDR3 is built from 14 residues. J lost 7 bases, V lost 0 bases, and 2 bases had no gene match. Germline V gene lookup returns CDR1 LNHNV and CDR2 YYDKDF (reference sequence). The CDR3 DNA reads TGTGCCACCAGCAGAGAGACAGGGGTGAACATTCAGTACTTC. Amino acids: CATSRETGVNIQYF.

This chain uses TRBV18 with TRBJ2-5; the D is unclear. The germline V gene has CDR1 KGHSH and CDR2 LQKENI. V shed 3 bases and J shed 2 bases, with 7 bases lying between them. CDR3 length: 13 amino acids. Here the CDR3 reads CASSPSLQETQYF. CDR3 DNA: TGTGCCAGCTCACCTTCCCTGCAAGAGACCCAGTACTTC.

This chain connects TRBV7-2 to TRBJ1-2, with 9 bases identical to TRBD1. The V gene's germline CDR1 is SGHTA and CDR2 FQGNSA. The CDR3 length is 14 residues. Trimming at V came to 5 bases and at J to 2 bases, leaving 3 bases not matched to a gene. The CDR3: CASSRTGENYGYTF. CDR3 bases: TGTGCCAGCAGCCGGACAGGGGAAAACTATGGCTACACCTTC.

The chain is built from TRBV5-1 and TRBJ1-2; possible D gene TRBD1, 5 bases. The CDR3 length is 15 residues. Looked up from germline, CDR1 is SGHRS and CDR2 is YFSETQ. The V gene lost 0 bases and the J gene lost 4 bases, with 13 bases spanning the gap. CDR3 sequence (DNA): TGCGCCAGCAGCTTGGCTGGGCAGGGTGGCTATGGCTACACCTTC. Translation: CASSLAGQGGYGYTF.

The V gene is TRBV5-1, the J gene TRBJ2-3; D remains unclear. The CDR3 is 15 residues long. Germline V gene lookup returns CDR1 SGHRS and CDR2 YFSETQ. Trimming took 0 bases from V and 2 from J, leaving 10 bases between them. In DNA, the CDR3 is TGCGCCAGCAGCTTGGTGGGCGACCTCACAGATACGCAGTATTTT. Amino acids: CASSLVGDLTDTQYF.

This rearrangement joins TRBV30 to TRBJ1-2; the D is unclear. Germline CDR1 GTSNPN, CDR2 SVGIG (reference sequence). The CDR3 length is 15 residues. Trimming removed 0 bases at V and 3 bases at J, with 14 bases between. The CDR3 protein is CAWSVSGAPHYGYTF. In nucleotides, the CDR3 is TGTGCCTGGAGTGTATCTGGAGCCCCTCACTATGGCTACACCTTC.

The chain employs TRBV6-5 and TRBJ2-3, with 11 bases lining up with TRBD1. V lost 6 bases and J lost 2; bases outside the gene matches: 1. The CDR3 covers 14 residues. From germline, CDR1 is MNHEY and CDR2 SVGAGI. CDR3: CASRDRGLTDTQYF. CDR3 in DNA: TGTGCCAGCAGGGACAGGGGGCTCACAGATACGCAGTATTTT.

Details on this clone: One junction end does not reproduce the germline sequence, and a read error may be involved. The chain is built from TRBV10-3 and TRBJ2-3, with 7 bases lining up with TRBD2. The CDR3 extends over 15 amino acids. Germline-derived CDR1 and CDR2 are ENHRY and SYGVKD. CDR3 region: CAVRVGKAGTDTQYF. The CDR3 DNA follows: TGTGCCGTCAGAGTAGGGAAAGCGGGAACAGATACGCAGTATTTT.

The chain couples TRBV28 to TRBJ1-5, with 9 bases aligning to TRBD1. This CDR3 spans 17 amino acids. V shed 3 bases and J 9 bases; nucleotides not matched to a gene: 15. The germline gives CDR1 MDHEN, CDR2 SYDVKM. The CDR3 sequence is CASSLVAGTGSERPQHF. DNA of the CDR3: TGTGCCAGCAGTTTGGTAGCCGGGACAGGGAGCGAGAGGCCCCAGCATTTT.

A few counts support this clone. This chain joins TRBV5-1 and TRBJ2-1; 9 bases map to TRBD2. V gave up 0 bases and J gave up 0 bases; unmatched junction bases: 10. CDR3 length: 19 amino acids. Germline V gene data show CDR1 as SGHRS and CDR2 as YFSETQ. CDR3: CASSLARLADLISYNEQFF. CDR3 coding DNA: TGCGCCAGCAGCTTGGCGCGACTAGCGGACCTGATCTCCTACAATGAGCAGTTCTTC.

The chain has TRBV7-9 and TRBJ1-5; 9 nucleotides match TRBD1. This CDR3 is 15 amino acids long. V lost 3 bases, J lost 7 bases, and 7 bases stayed unmatched. Per germline, CDR1 SEHNR and CDR2 FQNEAQ (reference sequence). CDR3 nucleotides: TGTGCCAGCAGCTTGGGGGACAGGGTCGGACAGCCCCAGCATTTT. Translating gives CASSLGDRVGQPQHF.

The J gene is TRBJ1-2, the V gene TRBV18; unclear D gene. Germline loops: CDR1 KGHSH, CDR2 LQKENI. CDR3 length equals 13 residues. The V end was cut by 3 bases, the J end by 5 bases, with 10 bases between. CDR3 loop: CASSPEVQYGYTF. DNA for the CDR3: TGTGCCAGCTCACCGGAGGTCCAATATGGCTACACCTTC.

V and J are TRBV5-1 and TRBJ2-1; D gene uncertain. The CDR3 has 13 residues. CDR1 SGHRS and CDR2 YFSETQ come from the germline V gene. V lost 3 bases to trimming and J lost 3 bases, with 7 bases between them. CDR3 residues: CASSSDFYNEQFF. CDR3 bases: TGCGCCAGCAGCTCTGACTTCTACAATGAGCAGTTCTTC.

The chain links TRBV7-2 to TRBJ2-1; D ambiguous. Germline CDR1 SGHTA, CDR2 FQGNSA. CDR3 length: 14 residues. V lost 2 bases, J lost 7 bases, and 12 bases lay in between. CDR3 DNA sequence: TGTGCCAGCAGCTTATACCGGAGTAGGAATGAGCAGTTCTTC. Translating gives CASSLYRSRNEQFF.

This sequence joins TRBV7-2 and TRBJ1-5; D ambiguous. The V end lost 4 bases, the J end lost 0 bases, and 13 bases lay between the germline ends. This CDR3 has 16 amino acids. In germline, CDR1 is SGHTA, CDR2 FQGNSA. CDR3 sequence reads: CASSSQRVYSNQPQHF. Here the CDR3 DNA reads TGTGCCAGCAGCTCCCAACGGGTTTATAGCAATCAGCCCCAGCATTTT.